This T cell receptor (beta chain) was identified in a study of memory CD4+ T cells and cytomegalovirus serostatus. The sort gate was single viable CD3+CD4+CD8-CD45RO+ cells for memory CD4+ T cells. On this clone: The antigen remains undetermined.

This CDR3 has 14 residues. Germline lookup yields CDR1 ENHRY and CDR2 SYGVKD. V was pared by 3 bases and J by 3 bases, with 3 bases of the junction left unmatched. Whole-study results and caveats: A US-trained random forest predicted CMV serostatus with median AUC around 0.92.

Generated by immunoSEQ multiplex PCR, the TCRdb table keeps only in-frame clones and is missing some. Among under 55,000 clones, roughly 80% were seen once, and the ten largest hold approximately 0.7%. This TCR came from an adult in good health and CMV-seronegative. The rearrangement links TRBV10-3 to TRBJ1-2, with 8 bases fitting TRBD1. Sequenced sample: memory CD4+ T cells from blood. Here the CDR3 reads CAISDRGRDYGYTF. As DNA, the CDR3 is TGTGCCATCAGTGACAGGGGGCGCGACTATGGCTACACCTTC.